Listed below are T cell receptor beta chains from one sample, sequenced in a study of sequential checkpoint blockade in melanoma. The data were produced by immunoSEQ multiplex PCR, yet TCRdb's version contains in-frame clones alone and is incomplete. The sample includes fewer than 4,000 clones, 20% to 25% seen only once; the top ten take over 20%. The sample consisted of tumor tissue (inferred from file names), taken from a patient given nivolumab and ipilimumab in sequence. These receptor sequences come from a human donor with melanoma. Each CDR3 is given with its conserved first and last residue. The D gene is left open where the match is weak. The size entry is marked missing in some rows and otherwise reads once, few, many or a size class.

TRBV5-1	-	TRBJ1-1	TRBD1	TGCGCCAGCAGTAACACAGGGGAGAACACTGAAGCTTTCTTT	CASSNTGENTEAFF
TRBV15	-	TRBJ2-2	-	TGTGCCACCAGGGGCCGAGGATCGAACACCGGGGAGCTGTTTTTT	CATRGRGSNTGELFF
TRBV7-1	-	TRBJ1-1	-	TGTGCCAGCAGCTCTTGGGCAAACACTGAAGCTTTCTTT	CASSSWANTEAFF
TRBV30	few	TRBJ2-4	-	TGTGCCTGGAGTGACATGGACCGCGACATTCAGTACTTC	CAWSDMDRDIQYF
TRBV28	few	TRBJ1-1	-	TGTGCCAGCAGCCCGAGGGGGGCGGAATGGGTCACTGAAGCTTTCTTT	CASSPRGAEWVTEAFF
TRBV11-3	many	TRBJ2-7	-	TGTGCCAGCAGCTTAGGTCGGTGGACTTCCACTTGGGAGCAGTACTTC	CASSLGRWTSTWEQYF
TRBV5-1	-	TRBJ2-7	TRBD1	TGCGCCAGCAGCCCCGGGACAGGGGGCTACGAGCAGTACTTC	CASSPGTGGYEQYF
TRBV6-8	many	TRBJ2-1	TRBD2	TGTGCCAGCAGTTACGGACTAGCGGGAGACCCCTACAATGAGCAGTTCTTC	CASSYGLAGDPYNEQFF
TRBV5-1	once	TRBJ2-3	-	TGCGCCAGCAGCTTGGGACACCGGGACACAGATACGCAGTATTTT	CASSLGHRDTDTQYF
TRBV11-3	medium-sized	TRBJ2-3	-	TGTGCCAGCAGCCAGGGGATCGAGACAGATACGCAGTATTTT	CASSQGIETDTQYF
TRBV14	-	TRBJ2-5	TRBD1	TGTGCCAGCAGCCACAGACAGCCTGGGACAGGGTCGTACCAAGAGACCCAGTACTTC	CASSHRQPGTGSYQETQYF
TRBV6-8	few	TRBJ2-2	-	TGTGCCAGCAGACCGGGTGGGGTGATCGGGGAGCTGTTTTTT	CASRPGGVIGELFF